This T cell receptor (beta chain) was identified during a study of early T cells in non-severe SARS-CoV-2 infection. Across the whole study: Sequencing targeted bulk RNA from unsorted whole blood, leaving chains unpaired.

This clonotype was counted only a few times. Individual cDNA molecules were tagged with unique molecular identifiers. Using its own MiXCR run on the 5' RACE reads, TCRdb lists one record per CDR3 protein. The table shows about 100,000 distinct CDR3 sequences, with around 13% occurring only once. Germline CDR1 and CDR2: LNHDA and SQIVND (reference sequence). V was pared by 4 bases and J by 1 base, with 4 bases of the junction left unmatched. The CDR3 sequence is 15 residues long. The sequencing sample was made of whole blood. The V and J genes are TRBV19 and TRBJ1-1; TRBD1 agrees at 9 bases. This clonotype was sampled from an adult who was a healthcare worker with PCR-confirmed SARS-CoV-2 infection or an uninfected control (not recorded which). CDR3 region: CASSRTGGSNTEAFF. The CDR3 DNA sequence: TGTGCCAGTAGTAGAACAGGGGGCTCGAACACTGAAGCTTTCTTT.